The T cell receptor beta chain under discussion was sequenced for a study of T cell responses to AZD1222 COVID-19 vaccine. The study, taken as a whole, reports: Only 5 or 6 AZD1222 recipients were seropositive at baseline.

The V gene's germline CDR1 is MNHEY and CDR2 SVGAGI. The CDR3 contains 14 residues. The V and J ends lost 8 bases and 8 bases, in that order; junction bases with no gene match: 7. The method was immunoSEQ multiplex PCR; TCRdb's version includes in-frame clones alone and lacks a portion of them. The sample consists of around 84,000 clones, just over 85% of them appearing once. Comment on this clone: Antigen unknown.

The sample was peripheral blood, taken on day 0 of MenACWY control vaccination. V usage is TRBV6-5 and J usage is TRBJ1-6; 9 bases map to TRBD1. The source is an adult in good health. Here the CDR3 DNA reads TGTGCCAGCGTCGTGGGACAGGGTTATTCACCCCTCCACTTT. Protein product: CASVVGQGYSPLHF.